The clone carrying this T cell receptor (beta chain) was picked up many times. The data were obtained in a study of T cells after yellow fever vaccination. TCRdb analysed the 5' RACE reads with MiXCR anew, one entry per CDR3 protein. The sample has around 610,000 distinct CDR3 sequences, roughly 14% seen once; the top ten hold around 15%. This clonotype was sampled from a man younger than 45 who received the YFV17D yellow fever vaccine. The sample consisted of PBMCs, taken on the day of the yellow fever booster vaccination.

In DNA form, the CDR3 reads TGCAGTGCTAGAGTGACCGCTAGCTCCTATAATTCACCCCTCCACTTT. Protein product: CSARVTASSYNSPLHF. This chain connects TRBV20-1 to TRBJ1-6; unclear D gene. V was cut by 1 base and J by 0 bases, with 10 bases left in between. In germline, CDR1 is DFQATT, CDR2 SNEGSKA (reference sequence). The CDR3 length is 16 residues.